This entry concerns a single T cell receptor (beta chain). The antigen is unknown. This specimen belongs to a study of graft-versus-host responses after intestinal transplantation. Data came from immunoSEQ multiplex PCR; TCRdb stores just in-frame clones and leaves some out. The data contain about 51,000 clones, 85% to 95% of them singletons. V shed 4 bases, J shed 4 bases, and the junction held 14 bases outside the gene matches. The CDR3 length is 17 residues. CDR1 is MNHNS, CDR2 SASEGT, per germline. The sample consisted of unstimulated CD8+ T cells sorted from spleen or lymph node cells, taken before transplant. The chain has TRBV6-1 and TRBJ2-7; 9 bases fit TRBD1. The TCR originated in a human donor who was the organ donor for an intestinal transplant. The CDR3 DNA sequence: TGTGCCAGCAGTGCAGGACGGACAGGGGCCATTAATTACGAGCAGTACTTC. It specifies CASSAGRTGAINYEQYF.